What follows are 12 T cell receptor beta chains derived from one specimen sequenced in a study of cytomegalovirus exposure and HLA in healthy donors. Method: immunoSEQ multiplex PCR; TCRdb's copy keeps in-frame clones and lacks some. This table holds about 360,000 clones, roughly 90% found once. The sample consisted of PBMCs. All receptors derive from a young woman in good health and CMV-seronegative.

V usage is TRBV6-6 and J usage is TRBJ2-2; 7 nucleotides match TRBD1. Germline values: CDR1 MNHNY, CDR2 SVGAGI (reference sequence). CDR3 length: 16 residues. The V segment lost 3 bases and the J segment 2 bases; nucleotides outside the gene matches: 6. The DNA of the CDR3 is TGTGCCAGCAGTTATAAGGGGACAGAAAACACCGGGGAGCTGTTTTTT. It is translated as CASSYKGTENTGELFF.

This clone has only a few counts. The CDR3 spells CASSLAGGNTNTEAFF. The CDR3 bases are TGTGCCAGCAGCTTGGCCGGAGGTAACACGAACACTGAAGCTTTCTTT. V usage is TRBV5-5 and J usage is TRBJ1-1; D not certain. The CDR3 is made up of 16 amino acids. Germline values: CDR1 SGHKS, CDR2 YYEKEE (reference sequence). V was pared by 0 bases and J by 1 base, with 13 bases between.

The rearrangement joins TRBV6-5 to TRBJ2-1; D is unclear. This CDR3 region has 13 residues. The germline V gene encodes CDR1 MNHEY and CDR2 SVGAGI. V lost 7 bases, J lost 2 bases, and 9 bases lay in between. CDR3: CASTDTPYNEQFF. In nucleotides, the CDR3 is TGTGCCAGCACAGACACTCCCTACAATGAGCAGTTCTTC.

The chain joins TRBV25-1 to TRBJ2-1; 10 bases map to TRBD1. The CDR3 runs to 17 residues. The trim removed 2 bases at V and 5 bases at J, leaving 9 bases unmatched. In germline, CDR1 is MGHDK, CDR2 SYGVNS. CDR3 bases: TGTGCCAGCAGTGAAGACCACGGGACAGGGGTACACAATGAGCAGTTCTTC. This gives the protein CASSEDHGTGVHNEQFF.

CDR3 residues: CASKLQGSHEQYF. For the CDR3, the DNA is TGTGCCAGTAAACTCCAGGGGTCCCACGAGCAGTACTTC. The chain joins TRBV19 to TRBJ2-7; D perhaps matches TRBD1 (6 bases). The CDR3 loop spans 13 amino acids. V was trimmed by 7 bases and J by 5 bases, leaving 15 bases between them. The germline V gene encodes CDR1 LNHDA and CDR2 SQIVND (reference sequence).

The chain is built from TRBV7-2 and TRBJ2-1; maybe TRBD2 (5 bases). V was trimmed by 8 bases and J by 3 bases, leaving 11 bases between them. The CDR3 consists of 13 residues. Germline V gene data show CDR1 as SGHTA and CDR2 as FQGNSA. CDR3 region: CASLRGNYNEQFF. The CDR3 region has the DNA TGTGCCAGCTTAAGAGGGAACTACAATGAGCAGTTCTTC. The whole variable domain, remainder taken from reference TRBV7-2 and TRBJ2-1, is GAGVSQSPSNKVTEKGKDVELRCDPISGHTALYWYRQSLGQGLEFLIYFQGNSAPDKSGLPSDRFSAERTGGSVSTLTIQRTQQEDSAVYLCASLRGNYNEQFFGPGTRLTVL.

This clone was observed a few times. This chain uses TRBV6-5 with TRBJ1-6, with TRBD1 identical over 7 bases. CDR1 is MNHEY, CDR2 SVGAGI, per germline. The CDR3 has 13 amino acids. With 4 bases clipped from V and 14 bases from J, the junction kept 8 bases outside the gene matches. CDR3 amino acids: CASSSYRGATLHF. The CDR3 DNA sequence: TGTGCCAGCAGTTCCTACAGGGGAGCGACCCTCCACTTT.

On this clone: Other DNA sequences in the same sample also yield this CDR3. The V and J genes are TRBV4-2 and TRBJ1-2, with D possibly TRBD1 on 5 matching bases. The V and J ends lost 0 bases and 6 bases respectively, with 14 bases between them. The CDR3 sequence is 15 residues long. Looked up from germline, CDR1 is LGHNA and CDR2 is YNFKEQ. CDR3 region: CASSQEGQGGDGYTF. CDR3 bases: TGTGCCAGCAGCCAAGAAGGGCAGGGAGGAGATGGCTACACCTTC.

The V call is TRBV5-1, the J call TRBJ1-2; a possible D gene is TRBD1 (5 bases). Trimming shortened V by 4 bases and J by 8 bases, and 18 bases separated the two germline ends. Germline V gives CDR1 SGHRS, CDR2 YFSETQ. The CDR3 extends over 14 amino acids. The CDR3 DNA reads as TGCGCCAGCAGCCGGGACGGGGGAGAGGGAGGCTACACCTTC. Translating it yields CASSRDGGEGGYTF. Filled out from reference TRBV5-1 and TRBJ1-2, the complete variable domain reads KAGVTQTPRYLIKTRGQQVTLSCSPISGHRSVSWYQQTPGQGLQFLFEYFSETQRNKGNFPGRFSGRQFSNSRSEMNVSTLELGDSALYLCASSRDGGEGGYTFGSGTRLTVV.

This clone was counted only a few times. The V call is TRBV28, the J call TRBJ2-2; possibly TRBD1 for D (6 bases). CDR3 size: 15 residues. Per germline, CDR1 MDHEN and CDR2 SYDVKM. Trimming pared 10 bases from V and 1 base from J, leaving 16 bases between. CDR3 in amino acids: CAILPPTGNTGELFF. The CDR3 DNA sequence: TGTGCCATCCTTCCCCCGACAGGGAACACCGGGGAGCTGTTTTTT.

The chain has TRBV5-4 and TRBJ2-1, with D possibly being TRBD2 (6 bases). This CDR3 comprises 14 residues. The V end lost 4 bases, the J end lost 5 bases, and 13 bases lay between the germline ends. The V gene's germline CDR1 is SGHNT and CDR2 YYREEE (reference sequence). CDR3: CASSRELVDNEQFF. The DNA of the CDR3 is TGTGCCAGCAGCCGGGAGCTAGTAGACAATGAGCAGTTCTTC.

This clone has just a few counts. In DNA, the CDR3 is TGTGCCAGCAGCCAAGGAGGGGACAGAAATCAGCCCCAGCATTTT. Translation: CASSQGGDRNQPQHF. This rearrangement joins TRBV4-2 to TRBJ1-5; 7 bases align to TRBD1. The CDR3 length is 15 residues. With V trimmed by 1 base and J by 4 bases, 4 bases remained unmatched. CDR1 and CDR2 from the germline V gene are LGHNA and YNFKEQ.